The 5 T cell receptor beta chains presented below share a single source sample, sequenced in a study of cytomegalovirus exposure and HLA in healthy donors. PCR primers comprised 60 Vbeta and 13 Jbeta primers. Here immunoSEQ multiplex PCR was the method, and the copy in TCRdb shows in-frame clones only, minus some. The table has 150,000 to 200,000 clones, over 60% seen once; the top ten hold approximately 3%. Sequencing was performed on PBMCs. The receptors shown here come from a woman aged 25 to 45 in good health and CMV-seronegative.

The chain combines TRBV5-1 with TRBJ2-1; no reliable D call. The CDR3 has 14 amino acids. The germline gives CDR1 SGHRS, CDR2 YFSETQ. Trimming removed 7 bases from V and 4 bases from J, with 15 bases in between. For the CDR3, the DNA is TGCGCCAGCCCTATTCCCCAACGGTACAATGAGCAGTTCTTC. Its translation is CASPIPQRYNEQFF.

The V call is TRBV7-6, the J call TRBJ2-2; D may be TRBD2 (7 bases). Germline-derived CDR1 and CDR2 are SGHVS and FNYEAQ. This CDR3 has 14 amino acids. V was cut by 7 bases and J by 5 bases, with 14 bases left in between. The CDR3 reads CASKEGGVTGELFF. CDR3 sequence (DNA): TGTGCCAGCAAGGAGGGGGGGGTAACCGGGGAGCTGTTTTTT.

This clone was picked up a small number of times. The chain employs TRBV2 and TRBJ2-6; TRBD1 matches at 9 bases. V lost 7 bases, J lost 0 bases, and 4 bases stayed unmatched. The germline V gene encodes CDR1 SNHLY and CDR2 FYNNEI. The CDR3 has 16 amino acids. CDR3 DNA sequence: TGTGCCAGCAAAGGACAGGGGAACTCTGGGGCCAACGTCCTGACTTTC. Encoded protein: CASKGQGNSGANVLTF.

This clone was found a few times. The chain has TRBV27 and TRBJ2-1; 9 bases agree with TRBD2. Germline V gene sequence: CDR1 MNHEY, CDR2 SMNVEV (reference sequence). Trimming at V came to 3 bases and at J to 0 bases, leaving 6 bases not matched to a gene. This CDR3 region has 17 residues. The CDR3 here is CASSFNRLADSYNEQFF. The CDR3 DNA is TGTGCCAGCAGTTTCAACAGACTAGCGGACTCCTACAATGAGCAGTTCTTC.

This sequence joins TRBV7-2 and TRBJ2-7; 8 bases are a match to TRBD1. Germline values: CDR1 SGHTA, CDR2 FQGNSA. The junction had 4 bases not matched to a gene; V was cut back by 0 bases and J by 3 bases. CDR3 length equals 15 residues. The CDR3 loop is CASSLAGQGFYEQYF. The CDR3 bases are TGTGCCAGCAGCTTAGCCGGACAGGGCTTCTACGAGCAGTACTTC.